This record covers a single T cell receptor (beta chain). Its antigen is still unknown. The CDR3 extends over 13 amino acids. The germline CDR1 and CDR2 sequences are SGHTA and FQGTGA. V lost 5 bases, J lost 6 bases, and 3 bases stayed unmatched. The data were taken from a study of cytomegalovirus exposure and HLA in healthy donors. Study-level points and caveats: Reports indicated that the classifier achieved high specificity and sensitivity in diagnosing cytomegalovirus status. In a later analysis, HLA-C alleles had the fewest associated TCRs, DRB1 alleles the most.

The PCR contained 60 Vbeta and 13 Jbeta primers. In the original workflow: The count from a later analysis was 79 million or so unique TCR beta chains, about 9.9 million of them shared. Clones were read by immunoSEQ multiplex PCR, and TCRdb kept only the in-frame ones, dropping some. V and J calls and clone size are those listed in that table; D and trimming were worked out from the DNA. The sample lists 110,000 to 150,000 clones; about 80% were seen once. The specimen sequenced was PBMCs. This TCR was recovered from a man aged 18 to 29 in good health and CMV-seronegative. The chain recombines TRBV7-3 with TRBJ2-1; TRBD2 aligns across 8 bases. CDR3 in DNA: TGTGCCAGCAGCCACGGACTAGCCAATGAGCAGTTCTTC. The encoded protein is CASSHGLANEQFF.